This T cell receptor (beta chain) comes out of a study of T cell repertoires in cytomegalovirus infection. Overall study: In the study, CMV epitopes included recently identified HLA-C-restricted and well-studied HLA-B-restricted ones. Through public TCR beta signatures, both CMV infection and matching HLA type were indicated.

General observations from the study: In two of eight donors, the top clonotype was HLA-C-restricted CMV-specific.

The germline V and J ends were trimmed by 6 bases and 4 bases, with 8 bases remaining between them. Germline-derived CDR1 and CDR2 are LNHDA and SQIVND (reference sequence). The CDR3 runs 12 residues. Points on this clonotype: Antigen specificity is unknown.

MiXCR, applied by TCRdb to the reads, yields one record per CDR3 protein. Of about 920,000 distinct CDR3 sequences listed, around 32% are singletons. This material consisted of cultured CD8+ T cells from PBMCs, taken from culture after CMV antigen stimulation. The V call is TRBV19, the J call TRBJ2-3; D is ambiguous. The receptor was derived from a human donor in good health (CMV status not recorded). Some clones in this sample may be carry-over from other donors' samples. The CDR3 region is CASRKGPDTQYF. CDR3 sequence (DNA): TGTGCCAGTAGGAAAGGTCCAGATACGCAGTATTTT.